This T cell receptor (beta chain) appears in the sequencing data of a study of CD8+CD57+ T cells in acquired aplastic anemia. Across the whole study: Sorting CD4+ and CD8+ cells gave DNA averaging 3.2 ug.

The use of genomic DNA as template underpinned the TCR beta VDJ and CDR3 profiling. Using its own MiXCR run on the reads, TCRdb lists one record per CDR3 protein. This repertoire shows more than 40,000 distinct CDR3 sequences, 55% to 75% found once; its top ten account for around a third. A remark on this clonotype: The junction does not match germline at one end; this may be a read error.

The CDR3 totals 16 residues. CDR1 is LGHDT and CDR2 is YNNKEL in the germline V gene (reference sequence). This TCR came from a human donor in good health, serving as a control. This rearrangement joins TRBV3-1 to TRBJ1-6; D not resolved. The material sequenced was sorted CD4+, CD8+, or CD8+CD57+ T cells (not recorded which) from PBMCs. The CDR3 sequence is CASSPTEISYSSPPHF. The DNA of the CDR3 is TGTGCCAGCAGCCCGACGGAGATCTCCTATAGTTCACCCCCCCACTTT.